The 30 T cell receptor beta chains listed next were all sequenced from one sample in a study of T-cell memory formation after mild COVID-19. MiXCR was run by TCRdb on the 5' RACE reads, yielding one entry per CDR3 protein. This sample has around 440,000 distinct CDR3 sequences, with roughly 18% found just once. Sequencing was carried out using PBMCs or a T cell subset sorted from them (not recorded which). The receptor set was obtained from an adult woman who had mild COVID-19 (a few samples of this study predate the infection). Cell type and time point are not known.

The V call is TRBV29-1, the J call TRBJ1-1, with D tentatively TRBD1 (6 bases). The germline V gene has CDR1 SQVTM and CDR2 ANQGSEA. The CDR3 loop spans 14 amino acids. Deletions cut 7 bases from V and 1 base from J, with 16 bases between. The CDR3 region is CSGAGANKNTEAFF. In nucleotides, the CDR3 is TGCAGCGGGGCGGGGGCAAATAAGAACACTGAAGCTTTCTTT.

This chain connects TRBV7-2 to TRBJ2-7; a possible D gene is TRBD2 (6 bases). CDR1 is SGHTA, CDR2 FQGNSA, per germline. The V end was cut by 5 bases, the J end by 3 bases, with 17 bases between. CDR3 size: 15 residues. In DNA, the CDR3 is TGTGCCAGCAGCCCACGGACTAACTTGGGCTACGAGCAGTACTTC. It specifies CASSPRTNLGYEQYF.

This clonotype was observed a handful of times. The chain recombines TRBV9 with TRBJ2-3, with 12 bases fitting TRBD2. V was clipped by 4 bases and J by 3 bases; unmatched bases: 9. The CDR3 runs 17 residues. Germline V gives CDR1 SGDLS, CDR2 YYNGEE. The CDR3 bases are TGTGCCAGCAGCCCCCGGCTAGCGGGAGGGCCGACAGATACGCAGTATTTT. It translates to CASSPRLAGGPTDTQYF.

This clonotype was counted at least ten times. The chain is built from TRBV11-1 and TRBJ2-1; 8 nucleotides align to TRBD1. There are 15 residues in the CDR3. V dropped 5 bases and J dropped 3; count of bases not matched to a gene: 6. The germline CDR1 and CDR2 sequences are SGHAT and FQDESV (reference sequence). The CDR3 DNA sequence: TGTGCCAGCAGCCGGACAGGGAACTTCTACAATGAGCAGTTCTTC. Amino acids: CASSRTGNFYNEQFF.

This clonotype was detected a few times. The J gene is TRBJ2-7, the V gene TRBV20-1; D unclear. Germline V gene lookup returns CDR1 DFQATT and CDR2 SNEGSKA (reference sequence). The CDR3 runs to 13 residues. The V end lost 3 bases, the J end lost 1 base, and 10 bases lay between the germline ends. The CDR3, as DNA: TGCAGTGCTAGCGCAACCTATTCCTACGAGCAGTACTTC. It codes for CSASATYSYEQYF.

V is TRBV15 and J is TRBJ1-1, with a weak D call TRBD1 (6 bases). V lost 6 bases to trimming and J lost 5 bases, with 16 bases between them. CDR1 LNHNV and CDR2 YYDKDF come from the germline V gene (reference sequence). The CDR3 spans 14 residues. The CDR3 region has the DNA TGTGCCACCAGAAGCGGGGGGCTTGGTACTGAAGCTTTCTTT. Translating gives CATRSGGLGTEAFF.

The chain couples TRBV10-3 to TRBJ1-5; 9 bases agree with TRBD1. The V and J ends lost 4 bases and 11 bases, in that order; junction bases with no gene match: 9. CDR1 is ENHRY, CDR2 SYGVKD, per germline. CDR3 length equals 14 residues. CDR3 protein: CAISGTGETVSQHF. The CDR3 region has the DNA TGTGCCATCAGTGGGACAGGGGAAACGGTGTCCCAGCATTTT.

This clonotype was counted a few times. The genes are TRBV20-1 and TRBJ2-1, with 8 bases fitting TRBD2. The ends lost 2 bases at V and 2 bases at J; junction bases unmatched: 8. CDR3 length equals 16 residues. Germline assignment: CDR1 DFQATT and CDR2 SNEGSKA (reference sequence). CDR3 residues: CSARSPRGGPYNEQFF. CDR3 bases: TGCAGTGCTAGATCCCCTCGGGGGGGCCCCTACAATGAGCAGTTCTTC.

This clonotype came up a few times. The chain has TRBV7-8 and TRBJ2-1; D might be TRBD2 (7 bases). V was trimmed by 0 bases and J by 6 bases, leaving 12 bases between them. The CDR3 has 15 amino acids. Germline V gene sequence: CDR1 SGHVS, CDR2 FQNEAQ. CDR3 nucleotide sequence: TGTGCCAGCAGCTTAGCGGGGGGGGCTTCCAATGAGCAGTTCTTC. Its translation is CASSLAGGASNEQFF.

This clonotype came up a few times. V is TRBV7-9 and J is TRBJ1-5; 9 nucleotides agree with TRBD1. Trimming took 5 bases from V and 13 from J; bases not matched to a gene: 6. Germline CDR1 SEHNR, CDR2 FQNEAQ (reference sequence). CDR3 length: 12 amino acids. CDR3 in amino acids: CASSHDRGSQHF. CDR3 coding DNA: TGTGCCAGCAGCCACGACAGGGGGTCACAGCATTTT.

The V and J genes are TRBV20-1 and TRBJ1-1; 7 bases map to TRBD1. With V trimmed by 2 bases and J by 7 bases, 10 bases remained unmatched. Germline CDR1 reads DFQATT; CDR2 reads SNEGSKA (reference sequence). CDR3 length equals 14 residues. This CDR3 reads CSARIPGQLYEAFF. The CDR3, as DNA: TGCAGTGCTAGAATCCCGGGACAGCTTTATGAAGCTTTCTTT.

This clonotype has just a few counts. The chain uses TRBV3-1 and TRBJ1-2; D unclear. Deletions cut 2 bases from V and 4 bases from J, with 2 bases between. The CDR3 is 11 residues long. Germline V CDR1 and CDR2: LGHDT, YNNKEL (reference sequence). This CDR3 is CASSQLYGYTF. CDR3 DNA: TGTGCCAGCAGCCAACTCTATGGCTACACCTTC.

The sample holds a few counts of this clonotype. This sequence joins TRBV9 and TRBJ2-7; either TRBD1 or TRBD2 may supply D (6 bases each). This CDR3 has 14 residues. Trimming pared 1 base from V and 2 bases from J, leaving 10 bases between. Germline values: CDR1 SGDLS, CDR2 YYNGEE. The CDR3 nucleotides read TGTGCCAGCAGCGTATACGGGGGCGCCTACGAGCAGTACTTC. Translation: CASSVYGGAYEQYF.

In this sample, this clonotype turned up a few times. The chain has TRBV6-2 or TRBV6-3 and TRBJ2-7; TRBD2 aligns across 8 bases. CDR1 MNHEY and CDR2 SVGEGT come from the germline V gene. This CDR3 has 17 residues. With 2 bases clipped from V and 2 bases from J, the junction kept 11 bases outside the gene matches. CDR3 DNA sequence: TGTGCCAGCAGTTACCTCGGGAGGGCCCTCGCCGCCTACGAGCAGTACTTC. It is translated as CASSYLGRALAAYEQYF.

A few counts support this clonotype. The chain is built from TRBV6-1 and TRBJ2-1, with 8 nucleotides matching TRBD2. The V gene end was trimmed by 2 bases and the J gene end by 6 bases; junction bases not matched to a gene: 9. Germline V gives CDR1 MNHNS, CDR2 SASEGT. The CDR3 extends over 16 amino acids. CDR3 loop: CASSELGGRYSNEQFF. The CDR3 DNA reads TGTGCCAGCAGTGAATTGGGCGGGAGGTATAGCAATGAGCAGTTCTTC.

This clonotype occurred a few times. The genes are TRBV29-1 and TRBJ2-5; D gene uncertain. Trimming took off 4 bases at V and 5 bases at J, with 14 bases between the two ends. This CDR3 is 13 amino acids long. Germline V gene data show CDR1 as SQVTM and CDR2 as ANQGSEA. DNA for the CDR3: TGCAGCGTTGTCGTAGGTGCCTCGGAGACCCAGTACTTC. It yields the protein CSVVVGASETQYF.

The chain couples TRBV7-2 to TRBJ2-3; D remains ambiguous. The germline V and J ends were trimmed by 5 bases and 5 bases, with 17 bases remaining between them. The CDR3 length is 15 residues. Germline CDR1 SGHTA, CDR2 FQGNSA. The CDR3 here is CASSPANVVRDTQYF. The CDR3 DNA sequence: TGTGCCAGCAGCCCCGCCAACGTAGTAAGAGATACGCAGTATTTT.

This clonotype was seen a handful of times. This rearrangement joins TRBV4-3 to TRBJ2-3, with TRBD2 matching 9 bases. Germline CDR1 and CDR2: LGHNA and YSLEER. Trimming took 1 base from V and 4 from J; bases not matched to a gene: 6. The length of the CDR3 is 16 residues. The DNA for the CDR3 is TGCGCCAGCAGCCAAGTAGCGGCGGGAGGGGCAGATACGCAGTATTTT. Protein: CASSQVAAGGADTQYF.

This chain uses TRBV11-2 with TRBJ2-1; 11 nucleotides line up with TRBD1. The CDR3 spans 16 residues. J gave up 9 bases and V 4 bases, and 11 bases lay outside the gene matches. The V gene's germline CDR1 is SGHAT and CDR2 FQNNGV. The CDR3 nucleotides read TGTGCCAGCAGCTCTATCCGGGACAGGGGGGTTGTTGAGCAGTTCTTC. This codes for CASSSIRDRGVVEQFF.

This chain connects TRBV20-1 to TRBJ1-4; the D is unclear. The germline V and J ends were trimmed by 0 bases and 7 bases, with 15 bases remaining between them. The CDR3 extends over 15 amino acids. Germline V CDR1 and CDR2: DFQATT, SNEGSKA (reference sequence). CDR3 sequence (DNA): TGCAGTGCTAGAGATCGAAGGGTCGGGGTTGAAAAACTGTTTTTT. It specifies CSARDRRVGVEKLFF.

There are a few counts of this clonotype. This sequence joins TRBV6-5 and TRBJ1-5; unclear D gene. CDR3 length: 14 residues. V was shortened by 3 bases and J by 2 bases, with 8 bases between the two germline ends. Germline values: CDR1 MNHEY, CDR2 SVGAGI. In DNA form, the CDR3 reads TGTGCCAGCAGTTATCGGGAGGGCAATCAGCCCCAGCATTTT. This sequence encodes CASSYREGNQPQHF.

The CDR3 DNA follows: TGTGCCAGTAGTACCTCTCATAGGGGGTCCTATGGCTACACCTTC. Amino acids: CASSTSHRGSYGYTF. This chain connects TRBV19 to TRBJ1-2; tentative D call: TRBD1 (6 bases). CDR1 is LNHDA, CDR2 SQIVND, per germline (reference sequence). The CDR3 is 15 amino acids. V lost 4 bases to trimming and J lost 4 bases, with 16 bases between them.

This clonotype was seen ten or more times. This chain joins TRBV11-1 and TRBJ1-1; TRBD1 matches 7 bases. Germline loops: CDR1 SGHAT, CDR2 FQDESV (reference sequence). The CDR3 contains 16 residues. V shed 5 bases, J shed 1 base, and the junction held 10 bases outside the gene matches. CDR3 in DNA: TGTGCCAGCAGCCGACAGGGTATGCTTAGGAACACTGAAGCTTTCTTT. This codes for CASSRQGMLRNTEAFF.

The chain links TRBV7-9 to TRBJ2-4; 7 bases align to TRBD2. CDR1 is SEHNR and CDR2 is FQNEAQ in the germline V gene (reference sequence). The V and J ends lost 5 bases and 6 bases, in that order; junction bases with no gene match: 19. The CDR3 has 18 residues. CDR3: CASSLSPSDRTGGNIQYF. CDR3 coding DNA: TGTGCCAGCAGCCTTAGTCCCTCAGACCGTACGGGGGGAAACATTCAGTACTTC.

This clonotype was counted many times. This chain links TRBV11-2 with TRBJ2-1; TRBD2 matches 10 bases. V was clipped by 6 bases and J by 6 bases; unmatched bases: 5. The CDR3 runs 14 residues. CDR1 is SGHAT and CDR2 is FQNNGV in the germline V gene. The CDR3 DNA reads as TGTGCCAGCAGTCTAGCGGGGGTCGTCAATGAGCAGTTCTTC. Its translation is CASSLAGVVNEQFF.

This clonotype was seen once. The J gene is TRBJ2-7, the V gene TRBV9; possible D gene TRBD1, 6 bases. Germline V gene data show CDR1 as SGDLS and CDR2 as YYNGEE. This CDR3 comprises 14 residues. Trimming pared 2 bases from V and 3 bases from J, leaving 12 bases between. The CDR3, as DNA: TGTGCCAGCAGCGTTGGGGACACTTACTACGAGCAGTACTTC. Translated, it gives CASSVGDTYYEQYF.

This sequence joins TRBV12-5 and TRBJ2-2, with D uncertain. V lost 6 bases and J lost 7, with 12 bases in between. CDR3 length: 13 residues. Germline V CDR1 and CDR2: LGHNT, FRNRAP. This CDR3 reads CASGPKNDGELFF. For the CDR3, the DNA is TGTGCTAGTGGCCCAAAGAACGACGGGGAGCTGTTTTTT.

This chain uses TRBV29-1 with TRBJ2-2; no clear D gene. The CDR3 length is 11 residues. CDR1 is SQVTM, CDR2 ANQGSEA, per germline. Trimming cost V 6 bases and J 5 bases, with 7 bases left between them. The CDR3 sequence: CSVSETGELFF. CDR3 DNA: TGCAGCGTCTCCGAAACCGGGGAGCTGTTTTTT.

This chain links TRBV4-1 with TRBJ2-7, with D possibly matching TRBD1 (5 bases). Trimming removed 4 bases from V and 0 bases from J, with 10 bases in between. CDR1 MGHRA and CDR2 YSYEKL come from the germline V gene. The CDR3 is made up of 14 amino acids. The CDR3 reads CASSPRQNSYEQYF. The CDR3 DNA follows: TGCGCCAGCAGCCCAAGACAGAACTCCTACGAGCAGTACTTC.

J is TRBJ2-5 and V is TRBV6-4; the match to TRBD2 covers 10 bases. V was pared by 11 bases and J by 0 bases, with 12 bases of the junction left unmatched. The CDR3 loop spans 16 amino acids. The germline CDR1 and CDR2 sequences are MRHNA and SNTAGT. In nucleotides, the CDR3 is TGTGCCCCCCGGGGACTAGCGTTCATCTACCAAGAGACCCAGTACTTC. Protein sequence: CAPRGLAFIYQETQYF.